This T cell receptor (beta chain) appears in the sequencing data of a study of cytomegalovirus exposure and HLA in healthy donors. Findings and limits, study-wide: When a later analysis compared HLA-associated TCR beta chains with equally common others, the HLA-associated chains turned out to be more clonally expanded and to have lower generation probabilities. Another analysis was done later, and it associated 17,000 or so TCR beta sequences with HLA alleles at 0.05 false discovery rate. The majority of CMV-associated TCR beta chains were reported as apparently HLA-restricted in a later analysis.

J gave up 4 bases and V 8 bases, and 8 bases lay outside the gene matches. CDR1 is MNHNS, CDR2 SASEGT, per germline. The CDR3 loop spans 14 amino acids. As to this clone: Its antigen is not known.

There were likely unrecorded immune exposures, though donors were nominally healthy when sampled. Amplification used 60 Vbeta primers and 13 Jbeta primers. Profiling relied on immunoSEQ multiplex PCR, and the TCRdb table lists in-frame clones only, not all of them. The sample has around 150,000 clones, around 84% seen once; the top ten hold about 2%. Sequencing used PBMCs. This sequence joins TRBV6-1 and TRBJ1-3, with 7 positions matching TRBD1. The sequence was collected from a man younger than 30 in good health and CMV-seropositive. CDR3 sequence reads: CASAGGMLGNTIYF. CDR3 in DNA: TGTGCCAGCGCAGGGGGGATGTTAGGAAACACCATATATTTT.